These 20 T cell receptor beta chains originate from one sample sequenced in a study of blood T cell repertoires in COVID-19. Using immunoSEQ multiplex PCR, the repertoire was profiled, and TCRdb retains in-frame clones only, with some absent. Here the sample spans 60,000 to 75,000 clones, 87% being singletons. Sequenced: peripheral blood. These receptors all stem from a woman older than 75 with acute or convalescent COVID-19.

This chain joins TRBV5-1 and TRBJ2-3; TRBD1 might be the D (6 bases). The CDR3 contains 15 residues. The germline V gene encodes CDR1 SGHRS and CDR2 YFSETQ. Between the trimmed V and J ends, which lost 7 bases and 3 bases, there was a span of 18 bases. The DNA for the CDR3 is TGCGCCAGCTCGGCCGGGACACCCAGGACAGATACGCAGTATTTT. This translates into CASSAGTPRTDTQYF. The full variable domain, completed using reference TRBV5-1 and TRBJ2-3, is KAGVTQTPRYLIKTRGQQVTLSCSPISGHRSVSWYQQTPGQGLQFLFEYFSETQRNKGNFPGRFSGRQFSNSRSEMNVSTLELGDSALYLCASSAGTPRTDTQYFGPGTRLTVL.

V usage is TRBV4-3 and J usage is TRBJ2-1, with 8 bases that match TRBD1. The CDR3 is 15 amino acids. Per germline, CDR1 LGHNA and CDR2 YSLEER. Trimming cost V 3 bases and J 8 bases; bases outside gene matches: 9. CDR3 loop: CASSQDRVVADEQFF. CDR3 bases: TGCGCCAGCAGCCAGGACAGGGTGGTTGCCGATGAGCAGTTCTTC.

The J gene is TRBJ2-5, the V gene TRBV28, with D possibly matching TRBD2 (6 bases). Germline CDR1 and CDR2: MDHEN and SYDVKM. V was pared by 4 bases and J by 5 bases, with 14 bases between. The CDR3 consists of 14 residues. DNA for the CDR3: TGTGCCAGCAGTTGGGGCGGGGCTGGGGAGACCCAGTACTTC. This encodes CASSWGGAGETQYF. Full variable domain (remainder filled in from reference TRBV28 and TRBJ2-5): DVKVTQSSRYLVKRTGEKVFLECVQDMDHENMFWYRQDPGLGLRLIYFSYDVKMKEKGDIPEGYSVSREKKERFSLILESASTNQTSMYLCASSWGGAGETQYFGPGTRLLVL.

CDR3 in DNA: TGTGCCAGCAGCTTATCGGGACTCCCCGCCTACGAGCAGTACTTC. This sequence encodes CASSLSGLPAYEQYF. This rearrangement joins TRBV7-2 to TRBJ2-7; perhaps TRBD2 as D (6 bases). Germline V gene lookup returns CDR1 SGHTA and CDR2 FQGNSA. Between the trimmed V and J ends, which lost 2 bases and 2 bases, there was a span of 13 bases. This CDR3 comprises 15 residues. The full variable domain, with the rest looked up from reference TRBV7-2 and TRBJ2-7, is GAGVSQSPSNKVTEKGKDVELRCDPISGHTALYWYRQSLGQGLEFLIYFQGNSAPDKSGLPSDRFSAERTGGSVSTLTIQRTQQEDSAVYLCASSLSGLPAYEQYFGPGTRLTVT.

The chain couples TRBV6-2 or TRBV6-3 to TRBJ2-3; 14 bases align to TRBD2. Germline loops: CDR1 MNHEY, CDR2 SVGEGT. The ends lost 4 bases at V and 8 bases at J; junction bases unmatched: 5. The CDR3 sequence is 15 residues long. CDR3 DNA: TGTGCCAGCAGTTCGGGACTAGCGGGAGTTAGTACGCAGTATTTT. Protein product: CASSSGLAGVSTQYF.

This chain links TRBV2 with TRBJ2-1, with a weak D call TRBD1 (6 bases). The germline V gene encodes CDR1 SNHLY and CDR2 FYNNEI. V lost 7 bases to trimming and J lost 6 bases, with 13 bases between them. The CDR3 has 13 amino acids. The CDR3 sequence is CASTSDRLNEQFF. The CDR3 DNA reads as TGTGCCAGCACCTCGGACAGACTCAATGAGCAGTTCTTC.

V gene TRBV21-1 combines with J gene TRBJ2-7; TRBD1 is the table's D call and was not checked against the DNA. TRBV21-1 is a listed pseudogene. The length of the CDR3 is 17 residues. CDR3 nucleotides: TGTGCCAGCAGCAAAGCGCTTTGGGCCGGACAACCCTACGAGCAGTACTTC. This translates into CASSKALWAGQPYEQYF.

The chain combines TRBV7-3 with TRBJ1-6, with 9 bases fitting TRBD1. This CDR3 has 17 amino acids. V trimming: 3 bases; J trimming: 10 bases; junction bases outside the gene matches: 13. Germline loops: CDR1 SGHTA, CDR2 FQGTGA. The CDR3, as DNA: TGTGCCAGCAGCTTTCGCTTTGGGACAGGGCGACAATCACCCCTCCACTTT. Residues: CASSFRFGTGRQSPLHF.

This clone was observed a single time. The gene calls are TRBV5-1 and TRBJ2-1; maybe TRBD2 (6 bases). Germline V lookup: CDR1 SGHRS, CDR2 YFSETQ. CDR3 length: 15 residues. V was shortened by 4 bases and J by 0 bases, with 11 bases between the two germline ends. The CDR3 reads CASSTGVSSYNEQFF. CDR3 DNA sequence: TGCGCCAGCAGCACGGGGGTAAGCTCCTACAATGAGCAGTTCTTC.

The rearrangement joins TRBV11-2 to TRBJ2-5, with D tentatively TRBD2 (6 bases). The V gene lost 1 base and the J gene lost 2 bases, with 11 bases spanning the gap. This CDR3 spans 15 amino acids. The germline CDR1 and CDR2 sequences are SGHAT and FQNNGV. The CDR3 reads CASSLGRRGQETQYF. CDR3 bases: TGTGCCAGCAGCTTAGGTCGCCGGGGGCAAGAGACCCAGTACTTC.

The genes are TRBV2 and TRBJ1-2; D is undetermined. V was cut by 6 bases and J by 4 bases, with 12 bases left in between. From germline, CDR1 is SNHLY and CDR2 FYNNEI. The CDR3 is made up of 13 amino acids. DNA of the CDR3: TGTGCCAGCAGGCTAGCGGCCATCTATGGCTACACCTTC. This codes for CASRLAAIYGYTF.

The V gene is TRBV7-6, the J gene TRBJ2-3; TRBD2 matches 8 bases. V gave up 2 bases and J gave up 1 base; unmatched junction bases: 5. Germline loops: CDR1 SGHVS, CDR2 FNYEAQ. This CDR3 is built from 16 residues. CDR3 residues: CASSLTGGGGTDTQYF. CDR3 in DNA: TGTGCCAGCAGCTTAACCGGGGGGGGTGGCACAGATACGCAGTATTTT. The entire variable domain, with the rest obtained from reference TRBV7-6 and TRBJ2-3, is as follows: GAGVSQSPRYKVTKRGQDVALRCDPISGHVSLYWYRQALGQGPEFLTYFNYEAQQDKSGLPNDRFSAERPEGSISTLTIQRTEQRDSAMYRCASSLTGGGGTDTQYFGPGTRLTVL.

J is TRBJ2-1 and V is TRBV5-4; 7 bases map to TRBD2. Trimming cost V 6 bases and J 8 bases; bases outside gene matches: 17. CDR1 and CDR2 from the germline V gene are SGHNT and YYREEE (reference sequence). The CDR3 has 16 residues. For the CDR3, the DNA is TGTGCCAGCAAGCTAGGTACGGGAGGTTGGGTAGATGAGCAGTTCTTC. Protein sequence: CASKLGTGGWVDEQFF.

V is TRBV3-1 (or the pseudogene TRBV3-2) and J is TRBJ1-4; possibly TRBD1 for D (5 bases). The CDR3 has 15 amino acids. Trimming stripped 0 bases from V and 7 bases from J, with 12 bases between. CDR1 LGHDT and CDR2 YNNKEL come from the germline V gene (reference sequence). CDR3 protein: CASSQDYRLVEKLFF. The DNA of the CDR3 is TGTGCCAGCAGCCAAGATTACAGGCTGGTTGAAAAACTGTTTTTT.

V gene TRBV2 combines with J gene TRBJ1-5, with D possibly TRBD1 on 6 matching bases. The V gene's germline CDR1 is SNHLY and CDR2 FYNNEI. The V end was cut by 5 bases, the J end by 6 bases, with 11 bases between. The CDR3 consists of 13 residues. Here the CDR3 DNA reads TGTGCCAGCAGTAGGGGGAAGAGTCAGCCCCAGCATTTT. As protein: CASSRGKSQPQHF.

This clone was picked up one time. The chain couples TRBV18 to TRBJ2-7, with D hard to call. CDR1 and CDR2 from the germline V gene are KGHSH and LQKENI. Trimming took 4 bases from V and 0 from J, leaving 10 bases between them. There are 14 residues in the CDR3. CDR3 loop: CASSLSTISYEQYF. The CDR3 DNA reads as TGTGCCAGCTCACTGTCTACTATCTCCTACGAGCAGTACTTC.

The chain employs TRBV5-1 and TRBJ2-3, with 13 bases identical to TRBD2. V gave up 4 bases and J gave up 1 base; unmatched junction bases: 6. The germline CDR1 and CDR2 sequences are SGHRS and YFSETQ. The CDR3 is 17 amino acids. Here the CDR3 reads CASSQTGLAGGTDTQYF. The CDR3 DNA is TGCGCCAGCAGCCAGACCGGACTAGCGGGGGGCACAGATACGCAGTATTTT.

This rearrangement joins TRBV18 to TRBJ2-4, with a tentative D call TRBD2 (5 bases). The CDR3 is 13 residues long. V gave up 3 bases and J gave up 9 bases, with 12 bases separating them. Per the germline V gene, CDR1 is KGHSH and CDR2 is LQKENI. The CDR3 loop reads CASSPFEAGIQYF. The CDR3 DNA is TGTGCCAGCTCACCGTTTGAGGCGGGCATTCAGTACTTC.

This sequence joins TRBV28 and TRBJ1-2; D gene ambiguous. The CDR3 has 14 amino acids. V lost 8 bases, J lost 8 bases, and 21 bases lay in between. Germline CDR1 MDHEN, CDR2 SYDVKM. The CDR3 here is CASVSTPNFPGYTF. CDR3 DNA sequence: TGTGCCAGCGTCTCAACACCGAATTTCCCGGGCTACACCTTC.

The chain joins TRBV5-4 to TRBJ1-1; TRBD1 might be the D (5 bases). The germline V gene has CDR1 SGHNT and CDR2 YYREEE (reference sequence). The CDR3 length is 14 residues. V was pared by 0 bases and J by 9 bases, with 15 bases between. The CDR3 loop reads CASSLGGGRGKAFF. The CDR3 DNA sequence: TGTGCCAGCAGCTTGGGGGGCGGAAGGGGAAAAGCTTTCTTT.